The 32 T cell receptor beta chains below were found in one sample sequenced in a study of blood T cells in healthy people across ages. A sample-barcoded 5' primer and a J-beta primer mix were used in a second PCR of roughly 6 to 11 cycles. A single record per CDR3 protein comes from TCRdb applying MiXCR to the 5' RACE reads. This table has about a million distinct CDR3 sequences, under 50% appearing once. Sample: blood. These TCRs come from a man aged 30 to 39 in good health.

The chain links TRBV4-1 to TRBJ2-1, with D perhaps matching TRBD2 (6 bases). The DNA end is more similar to TRBJ2-7, so the J call may be wrong. The CDR3 contains 16 residues. The germline V gene has CDR1 MGHRA and CDR2 YSYEKL. This CDR3 is CASSRGSGPSYNEQYF. The CDR3 DNA is TGCGCCAGCAGCCGAGGGAGCGGGCCTTCCTACAATGAGCAGTACTTC.

The gene calls are TRBV7-9 and TRBJ1-2; 7 bases agree with TRBD1. Germline V gene lookup returns CDR1 SEHNR and CDR2 FQNEAQ (reference sequence). This CDR3 has 14 amino acids. V gave up 5 bases and J gave up 3 bases; unmatched junction bases: 6. The chain's CDR3 is CASSTAQGDYGYTF. In nucleotides, the CDR3 is TGTGCCAGCAGCACAGCCCAGGGGGACTATGGCTACACCTTC. Looking up the rest from reference TRBV7-9 and TRBJ1-2 gives the full variable domain: DTGVSQNPRHKITKRGQNVTFRCDPISEHNRLYWYRQTLGQGPEFLTYFQNEAQLEKSRLLSDRFSAERPKGSFSTLEIQRTEQGDSAMYLCASSTAQGDYGYTFGSGTRLTVV.

In its sample, this clonotype was seen a few times. The chain has TRBV9 and TRBJ2-7; D is unclear. The CDR3 length is 14 residues. Germline CDR1 reads SGDLS; CDR2 reads YYNGEE. Trimming shortened V by 0 bases and J by 1 base, and 8 bases separated the two germline ends. The CDR3 spells CASSVGPESYEQYF. CDR3 bases: TGTGCCAGCAGCGTAGGCCCAGAGTCCTACGAGCAGTACTTC.

The chain recombines TRBV5-1 with TRBJ2-7; D is ambiguous. CDR1 is SGHRS, CDR2 YFSETQ, per germline. V was pared by 6 bases and J by 3 bases, with 10 bases between. The CDR3 contains 12 residues. CDR3 DNA: TGCGCCAGCAACCAGAACGACTACGAGCAGTACTTC. Translation: CASNQNDYEQYF.

As concerns this clonotype: One junction end does not reproduce the germline sequence, and a read error may be involved. The J gene is TRBJ2-1, the V gene TRBV3-1; the D gene is possibly TRBD2 (5 bases). CDR3 size: 17 residues. Germline CDR1 is LGHDT and CDR2 is YNNKEL (reference sequence). This chain's CDR3 is CASSQERLWSSYNEQFF. CDR3 DNA: TGTGCTAGCAGCCAAGAGCGGTTGTGGAGCTCCTACAATGAGCAGTTCTTC.

The CDR3 region is CASSRTQGTGELFF. The CDR3 DNA reads TGTGCCAGCAGCCGTACCCAGGGTACCGGGGAGCTGTTTTTT. The chain links TRBV9 to TRBJ2-2; perhaps TRBD1 as D (5 bases). Deletions cut 4 bases from V and 5 bases from J, with 12 bases between. The CDR3 is made up of 14 amino acids. The V gene's germline CDR1 is SGDLS and CDR2 YYNGEE. The full variable domain, with the rest looked up from reference TRBV9 and TRBJ2-2, is DSGVTQTPKHLITATGQRVTLRCSPRSGDLSVYWYQQSLDQGLQFLIQYYNGEERAKGNILERFSAQQFPDLHSELNLSSLELGDSALYFCASSRTQGTGELFFGEGSRLTVL.

The sample holds a few counts of this clonotype. V usage is TRBV9 and J usage is TRBJ1-4, with TRBD1 as a possible D gene (6 bases). V was trimmed by 3 bases and J by 6 bases, leaving 18 bases between them. Looked up from germline, CDR1 is SGDLS and CDR2 is YYNGEE. The length of the CDR3 is 16 residues. CDR3 DNA sequence: TGTGCCAGCAGCGCCGACACAGGGTGGCCTGATGAAAAACTGTTTTTT. It translates to CASSADTGWPDEKLFF.

This clonotype has only a few counts. This rearrangement joins TRBV20-1 to TRBJ2-7; TRBD1 agrees at 10 bases. The germline V gene encodes CDR1 DFQATT and CDR2 SNEGSKA (reference sequence). The CDR3 covers 14 residues. J was trimmed by 1 base and V by 5 bases; bases with no gene match: 5. The CDR3 region has the DNA TGCAGTGCTTACCGACAGGGGGCTTCCTACGAGCAGTACTTC. Protein: CSAYRQGASYEQYF.

This clonotype was recorded a few times. The V call is TRBV9, the J call TRBJ1-2; D gene uncertain. Trimming removed 2 bases from V and 3 bases from J, with 14 bases in between. The CDR3 runs 15 residues. Per the germline V gene, CDR1 is SGDLS and CDR2 is YYNGEE. CDR3 sequence: CASSVQATTHYGYTF. CDR3 DNA sequence: TGTGCCAGCAGCGTCCAGGCCACCACACACTATGGCTACACCTTC.

The chain uses TRBV6-5 and TRBJ2-1, with D possibly matching TRBD2 (7 bases). V lost 5 bases and J lost 6, with 11 bases in between. Per germline, CDR1 MNHEY and CDR2 SVGAGI. The CDR3 runs to 13 residues. In DNA, the CDR3 is TGTGCCAGCAGTCACGGGGGGCCCAATGAGCAGTTCTTC. This sequence encodes CASSHGGPNEQFF.

This clonotype was seen more than once but under ten times. The chain links TRBV7-2 to TRBJ2-7, with 8 bases that match TRBD1. The CDR3 totals 14 residues. The germline CDR1 and CDR2 sequences are SGHTA and FQGNSA. V shed 7 bases, J shed 4 bases, and the junction held 9 bases outside the gene matches. The CDR3 region is CASTTRDRPYEQYF. CDR3 bases: TGTGCCAGCACCACCCGGGACAGGCCTTACGAGCAGTACTTC.

The chain carries TRBV9 and TRBJ1-2; D remains ambiguous. The length of the CDR3 is 11 residues. Germline-derived CDR1 and CDR2 are SGDLS and YYNGEE. V lost 0 bases and J 13 bases, leaving 10 bases between the germline ends. As DNA, the CDR3 is TGTGCCAGCAGCGTAGAGCACATCCGCACCTTC. Translation gives CASSVEHIRTF. The full variable domain, its missing parts supplied by reference TRBV9 and TRBJ1-2, is DSGVTQTPKHLITATGQRVTLRCSPRSGDLSVYWYQQSLDQGLQFLIQYYNGEERAKGNILERFSAQQFPDLHSELNLSSLELGDSALYFCASSVEHIRTFGSGTRLTVV.

A few counts support this clonotype. V gene TRBV3-1 combines with J gene TRBJ2-3; possibly TRBD2 for D (6 bases). Germline values: CDR1 LGHDT, CDR2 YNNKEL (reference sequence). Deletions cut 1 base from V and 0 bases from J, with 17 bases between. There are 18 residues in the CDR3. CDR3 in DNA: TGTGCCAGCAGCCAAGTATTCGGGCTAGCGACGAGCACAGATACGCAGTATTTT. Amino acid sequence: CASSQVFGLATSTDTQYF.

This clonotype showed up just a few times. The chain carries TRBV12-3 or TRBV12-4 and TRBJ1-5, with 7 nucleotides matching TRBD1. V shed 2 bases and J 6 bases; nucleotides not matched to a gene: 7. The CDR3 covers 15 residues. The CDR3 region has the DNA TGTGCCAGCAGTTTATCGCAGGGGGGGGCTCAGCCCCAGCATTTT. Its translation is CASSLSQGGAQPQHF.

The V call is TRBV15, the J call TRBJ2-3, with 11 bases that match TRBD2. This CDR3 has 19 amino acids. Germline lookup yields CDR1 LNHNV and CDR2 YYDKDF (reference sequence). The V and J ends lost 0 bases and 0 bases, in that order; junction bases with no gene match: 8. CDR3 coding DNA: TGTGCCACCAGCAGAGAGGTGAGACTAGCGGGGACCAGCACAGATACGCAGTATTTT. Translated, it gives CATSREVRLAGTSTDTQYF. Supplemented by reference TRBV15 and TRBJ2-3, the full variable domain reads DAMVIQNPRYQVTQFGKPVTLSCSQTLNHNVMYWYQQKSSQAPKLLFHYYDKDFNNEADTPDNFQSRRPNTSFCFLDIRSPGLGDTAMYLCATSREVRLAGTSTDTQYFGPGTRLTVL.

The chain joins TRBV5-6 to TRBJ1-1; no clear D gene. CDR1 and CDR2 (germline): SGHDT, YYEEEE. This CDR3 is 15 amino acids long. The germline V and J ends were trimmed by 2 bases and 1 base, with 12 bases remaining between them. This chain's CDR3 is CASSFYRPPNTEAFF. In nucleotides, the CDR3 is TGTGCCAGCAGCTTTTACCGGCCGCCGAACACTGAAGCTTTCTTT.

The rearrangement uses TRBV6-5 and TRBJ1-1; tentatively, D is TRBD1 (6 bases). The CDR3 length is 13 residues. V was pared by 6 bases and J by 4 bases, with 12 bases between. The germline gives CDR1 MNHEY, CDR2 SVGAGI. The CDR3: CASSRSQGTEAFF. In DNA, the CDR3 is TGTGCCAGCAGCCGCTCACAGGGCACTGAAGCTTTCTTT.

The chain is built from TRBV4-2 and TRBJ2-3; D could derive from TRBD1 or TRBD2 (6 bases each). Germline V gives CDR1 LGHNA, CDR2 YNFKEQ. V lost 0 bases and J lost 4, with 14 bases in between. This CDR3 is built from 16 residues. The CDR3 DNA reads as TGTGCCAGCAGCCAAGATAGGGGGGTGGGGGCAGATACGCAGTATTTT. It translates to CASSQDRGVGADTQYF.

This clonotype was seen more than once but under ten times. The chain uses TRBV3-1 and TRBJ1-4; D is perhaps TRBD1 (6 bases). This CDR3 has 15 residues. Germline V lookup: CDR1 LGHDT, CDR2 YNNKEL (reference sequence). V lost 4 bases and J 6 bases, leaving 15 bases between the germline ends. CDR3 sequence (DNA): TGTGCCAGCAGCCCACAGGGAATTGGTGATGAAAAACTGTTTTTT. Translation: CASSPQGIGDEKLFF.

This chain links TRBV20-1 with TRBJ2-5; TRBD1 aligns across 8 bases. V was clipped by 5 bases and J by 1 base; unmatched bases: 0. The CDR3 has 12 residues. In germline, CDR1 is DFQATT, CDR2 SNEGSKA (reference sequence). Written as DNA, the CDR3 is TGCAGTGCTGGACAGGGCCAAGAGACCCAGTACTTC. Protein sequence: CSAGQGQETQYF.

A few counts support this clonotype. The chain uses TRBV11-2 and TRBJ2-5; D gene uncertain. With 1 base removed from V and 2 bases from J, the gap between germline ends came to 11 bases. From germline, CDR1 is SGHAT and CDR2 FQNNGV. The CDR3 runs to 15 residues. CDR3 sequence (DNA): TGTGCCAGCAGCTTAGTGGCCGGGTTACAAGAGACCCAGTACTTC. Its translation: CASSLVAGLQETQYF.

This chain uses TRBV2 with TRBJ2-3; D is unclear. The CDR3 totals 13 residues. Per the germline V gene, CDR1 is SNHLY and CDR2 is FYNNEI. Between the trimmed V and J ends, which lost 7 bases and 4 bases, there was a span of 12 bases. This chain's CDR3 is CASTSSWADTQYF. CDR3 nucleotide sequence: TGTGCCAGCACATCCTCCTGGGCAGATACGCAGTATTTT.

The chain has TRBV7-2 and TRBJ2-5; 9 bases map to TRBD1. This CDR3 has 17 residues. Trimming at V came to 5 bases and at J to 11 bases, leaving 21 bases not matched to a gene. Germline CDR1 is SGHTA and CDR2 is FQGNSA. The CDR3 here is CASSLERTGAPLGEQYF. In nucleotides, the CDR3 is TGTGCCAGCAGCCTAGAAAGGACAGGGGCCCCCTTGGGTGAGCAGTACTTC.

The rearrangement joins TRBV6-1 to TRBJ1-5; TRBD1 might be the D (5 bases). The CDR3 has 13 residues. The V end lost 8 bases, the J end lost 3 bases, and 11 bases lay between the germline ends. From germline, CDR1 is MNHNS and CDR2 SASEGT. The CDR3, as DNA: TGTGCCAGCCAAGGGGACTACAATCAGCCCCAGCATTTT. It codes for CASQGDYNQPQHF.

Comment on this clonotype: Compared with germline, one end of the junction differs, possibly owing to a read error. The CDR3 region has the DNA TGTGCCGGCAGCGCCTCGGGGGCCTATGGCTACACCTTC. Residues: CAGSASGAYGYTF. The chain employs TRBV7-9 and TRBJ1-2; tentative D call: TRBD1 (6 bases). CDR1 is SEHNR and CDR2 is FQNEAQ in the germline V gene (reference sequence). The CDR3 totals 13 residues.

This rearrangement joins TRBV4-3 to TRBJ2-7; TRBD1 might be the D (5 bases). V dropped 0 bases and J dropped 2 bases, with 11 bases sitting between them. Germline lookup yields CDR1 LGHNA and CDR2 YSLEER. CDR3 size: 15 residues. The CDR3 nucleotides read TGCGCCAGCAGCCAAGATCTAGGGGATCCCTACGAGCAGTACTTC. The encoded protein is CASSQDLGDPYEQYF.

V usage is TRBV28 and J usage is TRBJ2-5, with D tentatively TRBD2 (7 bases). The DNA end is more similar to TRBJ2-7, so the J call may be wrong. The CDR3 spans 14 residues. CDR1 MDHEN and CDR2 SYDVKM come from the germline V gene. CDR3 region: CASSPRGGGYEQYF. For the CDR3, the DNA is TGTGCCAGCAGTCCAAGGGGGGGAGGCTACGAGCAGTACTTC.

This clonotype came up a few times. This sequence joins TRBV4-1 and TRBJ2-4, with D unresolved. The germline V gene has CDR1 MGHRA and CDR2 YSYEKL. The germline V and J ends were trimmed by 2 bases and 5 bases, with 19 bases remaining between them. CDR3 size: 17 residues. CDR3: CASSQLYLRAEENIQYF. The CDR3, as DNA: TGCGCCAGCAGCCAACTTTACCTCCGCGCGGAAGAAAACATTCAGTACTTC.

In its sample, this clonotype was seen a few times. CDR3 in DNA: TGCAGTGAGGCGGGACAGGGGAACTATGGCTACACCTTC. Residues: CSEAGQGNYGYTF. This chain joins TRBV20-1 and TRBJ1-2; the match to TRBD1 covers 10 bases. V lost 7 bases and J lost 2; bases outside the gene matches: 4. From germline, CDR1 is DFQATT and CDR2 SNEGSKA (reference sequence). The CDR3 has 13 amino acids.

This clonotype was detected a few times. The chain links TRBV6-5 to TRBJ1-2; a possible D gene is TRBD1 (5 bases). The CDR3 sequence is 17 residues long. V lost 0 bases and J lost 3, with 17 bases in between. The germline CDR1 and CDR2 sequences are MNHEY and SVGAGI. CDR3 residues: CASSYSMYLRGDYGYTF. The CDR3, as DNA: TGTGCCAGCAGTTACTCGATGTATCTCAGAGGGGACTATGGCTACACCTTC.

This clonotype turned up a few times. The chain has TRBV6-4 and TRBJ2-7, with 9 bases aligning to TRBD2. The tail of the sequence fits TRBJ2-5 better, so the J call may be wrong. This CDR3 has 13 amino acids. CDR1 and CDR2 from the germline V gene are MRHNA and SNTAGT. CDR3 in DNA: TGTGCCAGCAGTGCTAGCGGGGAAGAGACCCAGTACTTC. Translation gives CASSASGEETQYF.

V gene TRBV5-1 combines with J gene TRBJ2-1; D possibly uses TRBD1 or TRBD2 (5 bases each). The CDR3 is 17 residues long. V shed 2 bases and J shed 2 bases, with 17 bases lying between them. Germline CDR1 reads SGHRS; CDR2 reads YFSETQ. The chain's CDR3 is CASSFQGVVNPYNEQFF. CDR3 nucleotides: TGCGCCAGCAGCTTTCAGGGAGTGGTAAACCCCTACAATGAGCAGTTCTTC.